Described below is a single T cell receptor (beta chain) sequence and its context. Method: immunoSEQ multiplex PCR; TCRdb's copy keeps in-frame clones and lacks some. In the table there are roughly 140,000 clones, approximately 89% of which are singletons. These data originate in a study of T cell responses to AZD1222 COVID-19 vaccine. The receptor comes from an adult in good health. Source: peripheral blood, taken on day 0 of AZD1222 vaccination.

CDR3 in amino acids: CATSQGPGGQETQYF. CDR3 nucleotides: TGTGCCACCAGCCAAGGGCCGGGGGGGCAAGAGACCCAGTACTTC. The V gene is TRBV24-1, the J gene TRBJ2-5; 8 bases fit TRBD2. After removal of 7 bases from V and 2 bases from J, the junction contained 8 bases not matched to a gene. CDR3 size: 15 residues. Germline V gene sequence: CDR1 KGHDR, CDR2 SFDVKD.